The source of this T cell receptor beta chain is a study of cytomegalovirus exposure and HLA in healthy donors. Study outcomes and limitations: Many donors carried some public TCRs, although rarity characterized most TCR sequences. It was confirmed in vitro that three of the CMV-associated chains were specific for CMV antigens.

A roughly 120-subject validation cohort, separate from the roughly 670-subject first cohort, supplied the donors. From germline, CDR1 is SGHAT and CDR2 FQNNGV. Trimming took 11 bases from V and 4 from J, leaving 17 bases between them. The CDR3 consists of 13 residues. The data were produced by immunoSEQ multiplex PCR, yet TCRdb's version contains in-frame clones alone and is incomplete. The sample has 120,000 or so clones; 70% to 90% are singletons. A word on this clone: Its antigen remains unknown.

The sample was PBMCs. The chain employs TRBV11-2 and TRBJ1-1; maybe TRBD1 (5 bases). The source is a man between 18 and 35 years old in good health and CMV-seropositive. CDR3 DNA: TGTGCCGTACTCTGGGGCTTCGGCACTGAAGCTTTCTTT. This sequence encodes CAVLWGFGTEAFF.